This T cell receptor (beta chain) appears in the sequencing data of a study of shared clonotypes between healthy human individuals (dated by TCRdb to 2020 to 2022). About the study as a whole: Three men and a couple of women, aged 18 to 49 years, made up the cohort. For each donor, three plates each were used for CD4 naive and CD4 memory, two plates were used for CD8 naive, and one plate was used for CD8 memory. The study deeply sequenced blood TCR repertoires of about 5 healthy adults to estimate repertoire size and the extent of clonotype sharing between individuals. Different laboratories and diverse techniques were used to prepare libraries and sequence TCR repertoires, to increase sequencing depth and limit assay-specific biases. Per donor, leukapheresis produced somewhere between about 0.8 and 9 billion PBMCs.

Cut back by 4 bases and 8 bases, the V and J ends lie 12 bases apart. CDR1 is given as MGHRA and CDR2 as YSYEKL, both from the germline V gene. Spanning cysteine to phenylalanine, the CDR3 consists of 13 amino acids. Only CDR3 DNA is held: 39 bases, read in frame from base 1. CD8 naive samples consisted of CD45RO-negative cells that were positively selected for CCR7, yielding a CD45RA+CCR7+ population without TemRA cells. Donors were healthy HIV-negative adults with no recently reported acute infections or vaccinations. All donors were Caucasian adults living in Nashville, Tennessee, USA. Blood was collected by leukapheresis, and PBMCs were isolated by Ficoll-Histopaque density gradient centrifugation and then cryopreserved in liquid nitrogen vapor phase. Purity and quantity of every magnetically sorted T cell population were checked by analytical flow cytometry. Genomic DNA was isolated from each sorted fraction and quantified by UV absorbance on a Nanodrop 2000c.

TCR CDR3 regions were amplified from genomic DNA by multiplex PCR using the deep immunoSEQ assay. Extracted genomic DNA from each cell subset was spread evenly across all wells of several immunoSEQ 96-well plates, with each plate serving as a replicate. For sorted subsets, each replicate PCR was loaded with 200 ng genomic DNA, equivalent to 25,000 to 30,000 T cell genomes. The purified libraries were quantified using a Qubit 3.0 fluorometer, sized with a Bioanalyzer 2100, and then quantified again using the KAPA Library Quantification kit. Every immunoSEQ 96-well plate was sequenced on a separate single-read 150-cycle Illumina NextSeq 550 flow cell. For the original study's pipeline: Because the immunoSEQ output held only junctional sequences and lacked quality scores, the filtering could not match the filtering applied to full-length reads. To assign V/J genes and CDR3, sequences were annotated using PyIR, a Python wrapper for IgBLAST v1.9, with IMGT germline references. Reads with weak V/J assignments (E-value above 1e-6), missing CDR3, stop codons, out-of-frame junctions, or ambiguous translated residues were removed. A V3J clonotype was defined by an identical inferred V gene, J gene, and CDR3 amino acid sequence. To compute the percentage overlap between repertoires, the number of shared unique clonotypes was divided by the size of the smaller repertoire. RTK rarefaction, the Chao1 estimator, and Recon v2.1 estimates of unobserved clonotypes were used to assess repertoire richness. Generation probabilities were computed with OLGA for all TCRbeta clonotypes obtained by the gDNA method from several donors. TCRdb mirrors the immuneACCESS table, restricted to in-frame sequences. Some clones are absent from its copies; in checked studies, under half trace to an unresolved V gene, and the reason for the others is unknown. V and J calls and clone size are given by that table; D and trimming were obtained from the DNA. Across this sample there are about 2 million clones, with about 95% seen only once. The top ten clonotypes cover 0.85% to 1.3% of the sample.

The paper's findings and limits, for the study overall: Naive subsets generally had larger estimated clonotype richness than memory subsets did. Sampling was restricted to blood, and TCR repertoires in tissues likely differ from the TCR repertoires found in blood. Compared with non-shared clonotypes, clonotypes shared by all four sorted-subset donors had higher generation probabilities. The small number of donors limited the genetic and exposure-history diversity represented. Based on pairwise subsampling, the degree of clonotype sharing among donors was expected to be affected by sequencing depth. Incomplete sequencing was indicated by rarefaction of sorted-subset datasets, despite the large sequencing depth. About 4.5% of naive CD4, 3% to 3.5% of naive CD8, about 2.5% of memory CD4, and over 0.35% of memory CD8 clonotypes were shared across several donors.

To note about this clone: Its binding antigen is unknown. The input lacks base qualities; no much larger clone sits a single base away.

This receptor chain uses TRBV4-1 and TRBJ1-5; a weak D assignment points to TRBD1 (5 bases agree). The sample was naive CD8+ T cells sorted from blood. The sample's cell subset or site label, in plain terms: CD45RA+CCR7+. The clonotype was recovered from a young man in good health. The CDR3 region: CASSLRVGEPQHF. In nucleotides, the sequence is TGCGCCAGCAGCCTCCGAGTGGGGGAGCCCCAGCATTTT.